This T cell receptor beta chain was observed in a study of T cell responses to AZD1222 COVID-19 vaccine. The germline V and J ends were trimmed by 1 base and 2 bases, with 7 bases remaining between them. Germline CDR1 and CDR2: SGHNT and YYREEE (reference sequence). CDR3 size: 13 residues. Of note for this clone: Its antigen is undetermined.

Notes on the study in general: Spike was spanned by vaccine-associated CD4 TCRs, which were dominant at 160-218 and 743-854. Just a handful of AZD1222 recipients were seropositive at baseline. Most donors were white British and more were female, and clonal diversity was possibly underestimated.

The repertoire was sequenced with immunoSEQ multiplex PCR; TCRdb's copy has only in-frame clones and lacks some. The sample shows about 110,000 clones, more than 75% of them seen only once. The rearrangement uses TRBV5-4 and TRBJ2-7, with D possibly being TRBD2 (5 bases). The source of this sequence is an adult in good health. The sample was peripheral blood, taken on day 0 of AZD1222 vaccination. In nucleotides, the CDR3 is TGTGCCAGCAGCTTGATCGGGACCTACGAGCAGTACTTC. Translation: CASSLIGTYEQYF.